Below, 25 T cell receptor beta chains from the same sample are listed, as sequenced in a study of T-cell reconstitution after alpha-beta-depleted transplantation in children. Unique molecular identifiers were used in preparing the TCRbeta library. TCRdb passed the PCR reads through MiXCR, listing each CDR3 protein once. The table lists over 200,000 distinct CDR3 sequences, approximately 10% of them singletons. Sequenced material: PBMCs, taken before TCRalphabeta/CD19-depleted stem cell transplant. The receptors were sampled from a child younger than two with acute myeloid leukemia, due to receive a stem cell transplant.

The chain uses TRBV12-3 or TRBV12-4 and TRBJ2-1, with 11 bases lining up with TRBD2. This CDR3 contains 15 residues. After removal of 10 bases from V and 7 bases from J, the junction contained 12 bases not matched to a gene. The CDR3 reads CANSPGTSGANEQFF. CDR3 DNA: TGTGCCAACAGCCCCGGGACTAGCGGAGCGAATGAGCAGTTCTTC.

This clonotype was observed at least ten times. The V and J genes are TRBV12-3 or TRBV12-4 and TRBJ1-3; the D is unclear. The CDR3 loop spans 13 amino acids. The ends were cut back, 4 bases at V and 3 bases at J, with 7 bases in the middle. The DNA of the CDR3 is TGTGCCAGCAGTTCCGGGGTTGGAAACACCATATATTTT. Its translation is CASSSGVGNTIYF.

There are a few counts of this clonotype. The CDR3 DNA reads TGTGCCAGCAGTTACTCGTGGCAGGGGGGCACCGGGGAGCTGTTTTTT. It yields the protein CASSYSWQGGTGELFF. The J gene is TRBJ2-2, the V gene TRBV6-5, with a possible D match to TRBD1 (7 bases). CDR3 length: 16 amino acids. V lost 0 bases and J lost 4, with 12 bases in between. Germline V gives CDR1 MNHEY, CDR2 SVGAGI.

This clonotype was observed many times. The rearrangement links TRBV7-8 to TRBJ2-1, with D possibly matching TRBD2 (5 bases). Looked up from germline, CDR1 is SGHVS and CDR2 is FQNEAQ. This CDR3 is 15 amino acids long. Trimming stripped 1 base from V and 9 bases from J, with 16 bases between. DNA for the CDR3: TGTGCCAGCAGCTTAGTTGGCAGTAGAGGGATTGAGCAGTTCTTC. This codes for CASSLVGSRGIEQFF.

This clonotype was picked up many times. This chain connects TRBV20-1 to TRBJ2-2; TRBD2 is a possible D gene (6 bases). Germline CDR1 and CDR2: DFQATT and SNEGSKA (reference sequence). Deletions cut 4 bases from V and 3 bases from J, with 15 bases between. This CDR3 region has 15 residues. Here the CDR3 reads CSATRGLGDTGELFF. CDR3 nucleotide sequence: TGCAGTGCTACCCGGGGACTCGGGGACACCGGGGAGCTGTTTTTT.

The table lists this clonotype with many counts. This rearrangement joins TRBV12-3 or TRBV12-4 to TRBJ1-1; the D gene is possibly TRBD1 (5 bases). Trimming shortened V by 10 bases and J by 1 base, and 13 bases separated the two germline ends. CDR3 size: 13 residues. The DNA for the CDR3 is TGTGCCACCACGGGACTCAGGAACACTGAAGCTTTCTTT. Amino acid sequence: CATTGLRNTEAFF.

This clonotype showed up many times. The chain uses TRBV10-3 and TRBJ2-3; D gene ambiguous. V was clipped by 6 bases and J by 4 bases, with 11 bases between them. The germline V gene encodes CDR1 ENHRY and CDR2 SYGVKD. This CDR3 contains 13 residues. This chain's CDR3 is CAISEKAADTQYF. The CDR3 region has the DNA TGTGCCATCAGCGAGAAAGCAGCAGATACGCAGTATTTT.

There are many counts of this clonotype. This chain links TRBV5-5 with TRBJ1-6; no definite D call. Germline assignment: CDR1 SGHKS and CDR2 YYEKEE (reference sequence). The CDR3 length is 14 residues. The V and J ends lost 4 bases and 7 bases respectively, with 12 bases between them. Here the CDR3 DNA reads TGTGCCAGCAGCCCGTTCCGTCCAAATTCACCCCTCCACTTT. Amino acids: CASSPFRPNSPLHF.

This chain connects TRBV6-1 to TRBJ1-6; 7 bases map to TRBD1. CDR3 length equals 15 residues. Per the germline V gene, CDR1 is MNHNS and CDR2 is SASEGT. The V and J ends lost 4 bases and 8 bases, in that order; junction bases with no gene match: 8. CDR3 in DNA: TGTGCCAGCAGTGGGACAAGGGGGCCACATTCACCCCTCCACTTT. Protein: CASSGTRGPHSPLHF.

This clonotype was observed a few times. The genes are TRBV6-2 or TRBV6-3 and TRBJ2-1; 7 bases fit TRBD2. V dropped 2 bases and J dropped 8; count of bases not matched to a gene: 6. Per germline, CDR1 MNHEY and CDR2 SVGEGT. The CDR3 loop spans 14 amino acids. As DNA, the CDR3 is TGTGCCAGCAGTTACGTATCGGGAGGTCATGAGCAGTTCTTC. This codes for CASSYVSGGHEQFF.

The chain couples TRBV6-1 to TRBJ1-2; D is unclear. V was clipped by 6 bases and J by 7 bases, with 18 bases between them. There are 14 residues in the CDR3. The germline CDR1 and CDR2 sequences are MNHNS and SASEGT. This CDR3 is CASSQKRETGGYTF. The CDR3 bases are TGTGCCAGCAGCCAGAAGCGGGAGACGGGTGGCTACACCTTC.

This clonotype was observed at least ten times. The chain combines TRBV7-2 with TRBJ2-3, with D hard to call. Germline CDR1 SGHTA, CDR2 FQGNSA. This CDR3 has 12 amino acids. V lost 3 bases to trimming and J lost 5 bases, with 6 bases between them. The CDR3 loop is CASSFLRDTQYF. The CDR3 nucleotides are TGTGCCAGCAGCTTCTTGCGAGATACGCAGTATTTT. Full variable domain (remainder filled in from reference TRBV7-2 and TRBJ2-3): GAGVSQSPSNKVTEKGKDVELRCDPISGHTALYWYRQSLGQGLEFLIYFQGNSAPDKSGLPSDRFSAERTGGSVSTLTIQRTQQEDSAVYLCASSFLRDTQYFGPGTRLTVL.

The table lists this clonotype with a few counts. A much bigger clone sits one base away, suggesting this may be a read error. The CDR3 DNA is TGTGTCAGCAGCTTAGAGGGTAGCGGGAGGTCCTACAATGAGCAGTTCTTC. Amino acid sequence: CVSSLEGSGRSYNEQFF. This sequence joins TRBV7-9 and TRBJ2-1, with 10 bases identical to TRBD2. The CDR3 runs 17 residues. Germline V gives CDR1 SEHNR, CDR2 FQNEAQ (reference sequence).

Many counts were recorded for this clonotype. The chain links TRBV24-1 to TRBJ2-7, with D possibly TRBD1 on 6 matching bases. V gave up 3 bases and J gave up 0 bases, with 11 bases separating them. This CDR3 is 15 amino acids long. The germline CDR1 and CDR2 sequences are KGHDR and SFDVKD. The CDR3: CATSDQRTASYEQYF. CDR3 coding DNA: TGTGCCACCAGTGATCAGAGGACAGCCTCCTACGAGCAGTACTTC.

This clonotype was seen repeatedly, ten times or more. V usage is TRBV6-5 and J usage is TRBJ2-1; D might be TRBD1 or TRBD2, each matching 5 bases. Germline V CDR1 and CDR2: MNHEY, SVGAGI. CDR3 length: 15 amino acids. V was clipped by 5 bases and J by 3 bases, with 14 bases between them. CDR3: CASSRPGTFYNEQFF. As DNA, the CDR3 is TGTGCCAGCAGTCGTCCCGGGACGTTCTACAATGAGCAGTTCTTC.

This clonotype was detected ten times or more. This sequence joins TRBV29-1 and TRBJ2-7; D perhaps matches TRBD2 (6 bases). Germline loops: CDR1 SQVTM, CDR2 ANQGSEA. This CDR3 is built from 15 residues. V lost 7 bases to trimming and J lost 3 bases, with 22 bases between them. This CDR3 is CSARTGVHSYYEQYF. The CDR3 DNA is TGCAGCGCCAGGACGGGAGTCCATTCCTACTACGAGCAGTACTTC.

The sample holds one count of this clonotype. Here the CDR3 DNA reads TGCGCCAGCAGCCAAGATCGTACGAGTGGTCCCTATGGCTACACCTTC. Encoded protein: CASSQDRTSGPYGYTF. This chain joins TRBV4-1 and TRBJ1-2; D gene uncertain. Germline V lookup: CDR1 MGHRA, CDR2 YSYEKL. V was cut by 0 bases and J by 4 bases, with 15 bases left in between. This CDR3 has 16 amino acids.

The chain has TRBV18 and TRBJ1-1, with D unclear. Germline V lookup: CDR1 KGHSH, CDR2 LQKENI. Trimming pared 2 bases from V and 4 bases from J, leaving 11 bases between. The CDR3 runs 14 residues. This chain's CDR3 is CASSPGEASTEAFF. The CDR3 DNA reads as TGTGCCAGCTCACCAGGGGAGGCGAGCACTGAAGCTTTCTTT.

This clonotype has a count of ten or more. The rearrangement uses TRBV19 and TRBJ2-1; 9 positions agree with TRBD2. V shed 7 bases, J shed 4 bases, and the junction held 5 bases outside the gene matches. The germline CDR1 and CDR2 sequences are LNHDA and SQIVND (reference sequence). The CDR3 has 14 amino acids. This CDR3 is CASMRGLAYNEQFF. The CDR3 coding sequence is TGTGCCAGTATGAGGGGACTAGCATACAATGAGCAGTTCTTC.

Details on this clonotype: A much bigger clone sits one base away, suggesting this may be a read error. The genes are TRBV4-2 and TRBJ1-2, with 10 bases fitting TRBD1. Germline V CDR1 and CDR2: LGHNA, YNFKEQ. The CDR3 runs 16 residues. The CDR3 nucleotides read TGTGCCAGCAGCCTTCGGGACAGGGGAACTGACTATGGCTACCCCTTC. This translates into CASSLRDRGTDYGYPF.

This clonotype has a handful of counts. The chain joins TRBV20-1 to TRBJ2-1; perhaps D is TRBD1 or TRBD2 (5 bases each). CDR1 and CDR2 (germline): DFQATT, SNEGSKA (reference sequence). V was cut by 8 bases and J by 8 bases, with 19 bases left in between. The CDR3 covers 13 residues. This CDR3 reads CSTGAGTWDEQFF. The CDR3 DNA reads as TGCAGTACTGGAGCCGGGACCTGGGATGAGCAGTTCTTC.

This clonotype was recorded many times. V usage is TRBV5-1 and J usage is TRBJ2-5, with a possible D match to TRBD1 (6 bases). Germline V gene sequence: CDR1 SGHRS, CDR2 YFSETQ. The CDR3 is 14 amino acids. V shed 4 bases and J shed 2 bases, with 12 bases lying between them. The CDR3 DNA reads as TGCGCCAGCAGCCTTCGGACAGAGCAAGAGACCCAGTACTTC. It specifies CASSLRTEQETQYF.

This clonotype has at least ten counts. CDR3 nucleotides: TGTGCCAGCACTAGCTCCTACGAGCAGTACTTC. This translates into CASTSSYEQYF. V and J are TRBV6-2 or TRBV6-3 and TRBJ2-7; D gene unclear. Trimming shortened V by 7 bases and J by 0 bases, and 4 bases separated the two germline ends. The CDR3 covers 11 residues. Germline values: CDR1 MNHEY, CDR2 SVGEGT.

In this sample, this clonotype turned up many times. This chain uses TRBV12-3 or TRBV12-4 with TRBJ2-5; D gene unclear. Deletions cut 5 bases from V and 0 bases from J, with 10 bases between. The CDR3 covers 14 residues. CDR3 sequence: CASSPRAYQETQYF. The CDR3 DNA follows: TGTGCCAGCAGTCCACGGGCGTACCAAGAGACCCAGTACTTC.

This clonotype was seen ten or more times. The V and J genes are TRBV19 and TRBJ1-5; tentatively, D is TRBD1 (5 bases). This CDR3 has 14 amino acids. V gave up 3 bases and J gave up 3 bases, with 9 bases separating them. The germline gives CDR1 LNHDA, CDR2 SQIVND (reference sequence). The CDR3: CASSIPGVNQPQHF. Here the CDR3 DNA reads TGTGCCAGTAGTATCCCGGGGGTCAATCAGCCCCAGCATTTT. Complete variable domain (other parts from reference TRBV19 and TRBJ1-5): DGGITQSPKYLFRKEGQNVTLSCEQNLNHDAMYWYRQDPGQGLRLIYYSQIVNDFQKGDIAEGYSVSREKKESFPLTVTSAQKNPTAFYLCASSIPGVNQPQHFGDGTRLSIL.